This TCR beta chain was captured by sequencing in a study of CD8 T cells in Susac syndrome. Whole-study results and caveats: Where Susac syndrome CD4+ T cell repertoires were concerned, no clonal expansion was evident.

The CDR3 is made up of 16 amino acids. From germline, CDR1 is SGHAT and CDR2 FQNNGV. V shed 5 bases, J shed 7 bases, and the junction held 13 bases outside the gene matches. Reverse transcription of roughly 0.5 to 1 ug RNA used random hexamers. Amplification of TCR beta CDR3 across 54 Vbeta and 13 Jbeta was performed with immunoSEQ multiplex PCR. A single record per CDR3 protein comes from TCRdb applying MiXCR to the immunoSEQ multiplex PCR reads. The profile shows about 190,000 distinct CDR3 sequences, around 90% of them singletons. As concerns this clonotype: Antigen unknown.

The rearrangement links TRBV11-2 to TRBJ2-1, with TRBD2 matching 8 bases. Material for sequencing was CD4+ T cells from PBMCs. This clonotype was obtained from a human donor with Susac syndrome. CDR3 DNA: TGTGCCAGCAGCGAGAATAGCGGGGCGGGGATTAATGAGCAGTTCTTC. It is translated as CASSENSGAGINEQFF.